This is a list of T cell receptor beta chains from one sample in a study of cytomegalovirus exposure and HLA in healthy donors. Libraries were prepared by immunoSEQ multiplex PCR; TCRdb keeps only in-frame clonotypes and omits some of them. Here the sample spans 200,000 to 250,000 clones, approximately 83% being singletons. Material: PBMCs. These receptors all stem from a girl aged 5-17 years in good health and CMV-seronegative. Both conserved end residues are part of each CDR3. The D gene is left open where the match is weak. Some rows have no size entry. The others give once, few or many, or a class for an expanded clone.

j_gene: TRBJ2-7; d_gene: NA; v_gene: TRBV30; abundance: NA; CDR3aa: CALDGNRVGGEQYF; CDR3nt: TGTGCCTTGGACGGGAACAGGGTTGGGGGCGAGCAGTACTTC
j_gene: TRBJ1-1; d_gene: TRBD1; v_gene: TRBV4-3; abundance: NA; CDR3aa: CASSPRQGAPSNEAFF; CDR3nt: TGCGCCAGCAGCCCTAGACAGGGGGCGCCGTCGAATGAAGCTTTCTTT
j_gene: TRBJ2-4; d_gene: TRBD1; v_gene: TRBV19; abundance: few; CDR3aa: CASSLGQGQRGNIQYF; CDR3nt: TGTGCCAGTAGTTTGGGACAGGGACAGAGGGGAAACATTCAGTACTTC
j_gene: TRBJ2-7; d_gene: NA; v_gene: TRBV7-8; abundance: NA; CDR3aa: CASSLEGQEYSYEQYF; CDR3nt: TGTGCCAGCAGCTTAGAAGGTCAGGAATACTCCTACGAGCAGTACTTC
j_gene: TRBJ2-5; d_gene: NA; v_gene: TRBV6-6; abundance: NA; CDR3aa: CASSYPRGGETQYF; CDR3nt: TGTGCCAGCAGTTACCCGCGAGGAGGAGAGACCCAGTACTTC
j_gene: TRBJ2-2; d_gene: TRBD2; v_gene: TRBV7-9; abundance: NA; CDR3aa: CASSLRKAGRYANTGELFF; CDR3nt: TGTGCCAGCAGCTTAAGGAAAGCCGGGAGGTATGCGAACACCGGGGAGCTGTTTTTT
j_gene: TRBJ1-2; d_gene: TRBD1; v_gene: TRBV28; abundance: NA; CDR3aa: CASSLTTGVYGYTF; CDR3nt: TGTGCCAGCAGTTTAACGACAGGGGTCTATGGCTACACCTTC
j_gene: TRBJ1-1; d_gene: NA; v_gene: TRBV30; abundance: once; CDR3aa: CAWTRGNTEAFF; CDR3nt: TGTGCCTGGACCAGGGGGAACACTGAAGCTTTCTTT
j_gene: TRBJ2-7; d_gene: NA; v_gene: TRBV2; abundance: NA; CDR3aa: CASSGRGFYEQYF; CDR3nt: TGTGCCAGCAGTGGGCGGGGCTTCTACGAGCAGTACTTC
j_gene: TRBJ1-5; d_gene: NA; v_gene: TRBV7-8; abundance: few; CDR3aa: CASSLAHRTAWQHF; CDR3nt: TGTGCCAGCAGCTTAGCGCACAGGACGGCCTGGCAGCATTTT
j_gene: TRBJ1-4; d_gene: NA; v_gene: TRBV5-1; abundance: NA; CDR3aa: CASSLPGYNEKLFF; CDR3nt: TGCGCCAGCAGCTTACCAGGTTACAATGAAAAACTGTTTTTT
j_gene: TRBJ2-3; d_gene: NA; v_gene: TRBV18; abundance: NA; CDR3aa: CASSSKTGGRRADTQYF; CDR3nt: TGTGCCAGCTCCTCAAAAACCGGGGGGCGAAGGGCAGATACGCAGTATTTT
j_gene: TRBJ1-2; d_gene: NA; v_gene: TRBV18; abundance: NA; CDR3aa: CASSPPGNYGYTF; CDR3nt: TGTGCCAGCTCACCCCCGGGGAACTATGGCTACACCTTC
j_gene: TRBJ2-3; d_gene: TRBD2; v_gene: TRBV7-9; abundance: NA; CDR3aa: CASSPRLAGSTDTQYF; CDR3nt: TGTGCCAGCAGCCCACGACTAGCGGGAAGCACAGATACGCAGTATTTT
j_gene: TRBJ1-4; d_gene: NA; v_gene: TRBV4-3; abundance: few; CDR3aa: CASSQEVPGIGKLFF; CDR3nt: TGCGCCAGCAGCCAAGAAGTCCCCGGGATCGGAAAACTGTTTTTT
j_gene: TRBJ2-3; d_gene: NA; v_gene: TRBV14; abundance: once; CDR3aa: CASSQDRRLQSTDTQYF; CDR3nt: TGTGCCAGCAGCCAAGACAGACGACTCCAAAGCACAGATACGCAGTATTTT
j_gene: TRBJ1-4; d_gene: NA; v_gene: TRBV4-3; abundance: NA; CDR3aa: CASSIAAAVMEKLFF; CDR3nt: TGCGCCAGCAGCATAGCAGCAGCCGTAATGGAAAAACTGTTTTTT
j_gene: TRBJ1-2; d_gene: TRBD1; v_gene: TRBV11-2; abundance: NA; CDR3aa: CASIGMGQRINYGYTF; CDR3nt: TGTGCCAGCATAGGGATGGGACAGAGAATTAACTATGGCTACACCTTC
j_gene: TRBJ2-3; d_gene: TRBD1; v_gene: TRBV7-2; abundance: NA; CDR3aa: CASSLRPRGLWPDTQYF; CDR3nt: TGTGCCAGCAGCCTGCGTCCCAGGGGGCTTTGGCCAGATACGCAGTATTTT
j_gene: TRBJ2-3; d_gene: TRBD2; v_gene: TRBV18; abundance: few; CDR3aa: CASSEGHSSGGPEPTQYF; CDR3nt: TGTGCCAGCTCAGAAGGGCACTCTAGCGGGGGACCCGAGCCCACGCAGTATTTT
j_gene: TRBJ2-7; d_gene: NA; v_gene: TRBV5-6; abundance: NA; CDR3aa: CASSFTGLCEQYF; CDR3nt: TGTGCCAGCAGCTTCACAGGTCTTTGCGAGCAGTACTTC
j_gene: TRBJ2-2; d_gene: TRBD2; v_gene: TRBV18; abundance: NA; CDR3aa: CASSVSSGTGELFF; CDR3nt: TGTGCCAGCTCCGTGTCTAGCGGGACCGGGGAGCTGTTTTTT
j_gene: TRBJ2-5; d_gene: TRBD2; v_gene: TRBV5-8; abundance: NA; CDR3aa: CASSLGRFSGGGQETQYF; CDR3nt: TGTGCCAGCAGCTTGGGAAGATTTAGCGGGGGTGGCCAAGAGACCCAGTACTTC
j_gene: TRBJ1-2; d_gene: NA; v_gene: TRBV30; abundance: NA; CDR3aa: CAWNKSPPRGANYGYTF; CDR3nt: TGTGCCTGGAACAAATCTCCCCCGCGTGGAGCTAACTATGGCTACACCTTC
j_gene: TRBJ2-7; d_gene: TRBD2; v_gene: TRBV4-2; abundance: NA; CDR3aa: CASSQRLAGVRAYEQYF; CDR3nt: TGTGCCAGCAGCCAACGACTAGCGGGAGTCAGGGCCTACGAGCAGTACTTC
j_gene: TRBJ2-1; d_gene: TRBD1; v_gene: TRBV6-6; abundance: NA; CDR3aa: CAGADHRGGSYNEQFF; CDR3nt: TGTGCCGGTGCCGATCACAGGGGTGGCTCCTACAATGAGCAGTTCTTC
j_gene: TRBJ1-5; d_gene: NA; v_gene: TRBV5-8; abundance: NA; CDR3aa: CASRLNSNQPQHF; CDR3nt: TGTGCCAGCAGATTAAATAGCAATCAGCCCCAGCATTTT
j_gene: TRBJ1-2; d_gene: NA; v_gene: TRBV9; abundance: NA; CDR3aa: CASSVGSGQNGYTF; CDR3nt: TGTGCCAGCAGCGTAGGAAGTGGACAGAATGGCTACACCTTC
j_gene: TRBJ2-1; d_gene: NA; v_gene: TRBV10-3; abundance: NA; CDR3aa: CAISERESSNEQFF; CDR3nt: TGTGCCATCAGTGAGCGGGAGTCTAGCAATGAGCAGTTCTTC
j_gene: TRBJ1-5; d_gene: NA; v_gene: TRBV19; abundance: NA; CDR3aa: CASSTQGRTRNQPQHF; CDR3nt: TGTGCCAGTAGTACCCAAGGACGGACACGCAATCAGCCCCAGCATTTT
j_gene: TRBJ1-5; d_gene: NA; v_gene: TRBV6-5; abundance: few; CDR3aa: CASSLSRGSNQPQHF; CDR3nt: TGTGCCAGCTCCCTCTCCCGGGGATCCAATCAGCCCCAGCATTTT
j_gene: TRBJ1-6; d_gene: TRBD1; v_gene: TRBV18; abundance: NA; CDR3aa: CASSPGQMDSPLHF; CDR3nt: TGTGCCAGCTCACCGGGACAGATGGATTCACCCCTCCACTTT
j_gene: TRBJ1-1; d_gene: NA; v_gene: TRBV2; abundance: NA; CDR3aa: CASSEEGFEAFF; CDR3nt: TGTGCCAGCAGTGAAGAGGGGTTTGAAGCTTTCTTT
j_gene: TRBJ1-3; d_gene: NA; v_gene: TRBV11-2; abundance: once; CDR3aa: CASSPRGFGNTIYF; CDR3nt: TGTGCCAGCAGCCCAAGGGGTTTTGGAAACACCATATATTTT
j_gene: TRBJ2-5; d_gene: NA; v_gene: TRBV6-5; abundance: NA; CDR3aa: CASSYSTRQETQYF; CDR3nt: TGTGCCAGCAGTTACTCGACTCGACAAGAGACCCAGTACTTC
j_gene: TRBJ2-1; d_gene: NA; v_gene: TRBV4-1; abundance: NA; CDR3aa: CASSLEGDPTYNEQFF; CDR3nt: TGCGCCAGCAGCCTCGAAGGGGATCCTACCTACAATGAGCAGTTCTTC
j_gene: TRBJ2-1; d_gene: TRBD1; v_gene: TRBV28; abundance: many; CDR3aa: CASSPRGQGRKFF; CDR3nt: TGTGCCAGCAGCCCGAGGGGACAGGGTCGAAAGTTCTTC